What follows is one TCR beta chain and its context. Per the original methods: Amplifying reference gene primers gave estimates of nucleated cell counts. The table came from immunoSEQ multiplex PCR; TCRdb's copy has only in-frame clones and leaves some out. V, J and clone size are those of that table, while D and trimming were read from the DNA. Of approximately 210,000 clones in the sample, around 80% are singletons; the top ten hold around 4.7%. The study drew participants aged roughly 18 to 95 years from about two dozen US areas. Clinical history as reported by participants underpinned cohort assignment. This sample is part of a study of blood T cell repertoires in COVID-19. Germline V gives CDR1 LGHDT, CDR2 YNNKEL (reference sequence). The CDR3 length is 15 residues. V was cut by 4 bases and J by 2 bases, with 14 bases left in between.

The rearrangement uses TRBV3-1 (or the pseudogene TRBV3-2) and TRBJ1-2; tentative D call: TRBD1 (5 bases). The clonotype comes from a young man with acute COVID-19. Material for sequencing was PBMCs or T cells enriched from blood (not recorded which). The CDR3 nucleotides read TGTGCCAGCAGCCCCCAGTTTGCAGGGAACTATGGCTACACCTTC. It specifies CASSPQFAGNYGYTF.